The 20 T cell receptor beta chains in this list originate from one sample, sequenced in a study of identical twins. TCRdb reprocessed the 5' RACE reads with MiXCR, giving one entry per CDR3 protein. The sample yields 400,000 to 550,000 distinct CDR3 sequences, less than 25% seen once. The same sample was also used in a study of T cells expressing NK-cell markers.

Sample: CD4+ T cells sorted from blood. These receptors were collected from a woman younger than 30 in good health.

CDR3 coding DNA: TGTGCCAGCAGCTTGGGGGGGGGTCGCAGCGTGGATACGCAGTATTTT. Translating gives CASSLGGGRSVDTQYF. The chain links TRBV7-9 to TRBJ2-3; 7 bases map to TRBD2. This CDR3 spans 16 amino acids. Germline V gene lookup returns CDR1 SEHNR and CDR2 FQNEAQ (reference sequence). Germline trimming cut 3 bases from V and 6 bases from J; bases unmatched to any gene: 12.

This chain uses TRBV7-6 with TRBJ1-1; D not resolved. CDR3 size: 16 residues. The V and J ends lost 2 bases and 0 bases respectively, with 13 bases between them. The germline V gene has CDR1 SGHVS and CDR2 FNYEAQ. Here the CDR3 reads CASSLHSGILNTEAFF. CDR3 nucleotide sequence: TGTGCCAGCAGCTTACATTCGGGGATACTGAACACTGAAGCTTTCTTT.

Many counts were recorded for this clonotype. V usage is TRBV20-1 and J usage is TRBJ2-3; the D gene is possibly TRBD1 (5 bases). The V and J ends lost 3 bases and 6 bases respectively, with 16 bases between them. The CDR3 has 14 amino acids. The germline V gene encodes CDR1 DFQATT and CDR2 SNEGSKA (reference sequence). The CDR3 DNA is TGCAGTGCTAGTGGGCAGGGTGAGGTGGATACGCAGTATTTT. Its protein product is CSASGQGEVDTQYF.

The V gene is TRBV18, the J gene TRBJ1-1; tentatively, D is TRBD1 (6 bases). The CDR3 covers 15 residues. Looked up from germline, CDR1 is KGHSH and CDR2 is LQKENI. V shed 4 bases and J shed 12 bases, with 24 bases lying between them. The CDR3 region is CASSRLSPGGRGSFF. The CDR3 coding sequence is TGTGCCAGCTCACGTCTTAGCCCGGGAGGCAGGGGATCTTTCTTT. Full variable domain (rest looked up from reference TRBV18 and TRBJ1-1): NAGVMQNPRHLVRRRGQEARLRCSPMKGHSHVYWYRQLPEEGLKFMVYLQKENIIDESGMPKERFSAEFPKEGPSILRIQQVVRGDSAAYFCASSRLSPGGRGSFFGQGTRLTVV.

Only a few counts were recorded for this clonotype. The rearrangement joins TRBV7-2 to TRBJ1-6; 7 bases match TRBD1. The CDR3 has 15 residues. Germline assignment: CDR1 SGHTA and CDR2 FQGNSA. Germline trimming cut 3 bases from V and 10 bases from J; bases unmatched to any gene: 9. The CDR3 DNA reads as TGTGCCAGCAGCTTGGCCGGGACAGTGCCCTCACCCCTCCACTTT. Translating gives CASSLAGTVPSPLHF.

There are a few counts of this clonotype. The chain recombines TRBV20-1 with TRBJ2-1; 8 nucleotides match TRBD2. The CDR3 has 13 residues. The V segment lost 3 bases and the J segment 5 bases; nucleotides outside the gene matches: 3. Germline V gene data show CDR1 as DFQATT and CDR2 as SNEGSKA (reference sequence). DNA for the CDR3: TGCAGTGCTAGTAACGGGGGGGACAATGAGCAGTTCTTC. This sequence encodes CSASNGGDNEQFF.

This clonotype was seen a few times. The V call is TRBV4-3, the J call TRBJ1-2; D perhaps matches TRBD1 (5 bases). V was trimmed by 4 bases and J by 0 bases, leaving 12 bases between them. Germline CDR1 is LGHNA and CDR2 is YSLEER. The CDR3 covers 15 residues. The CDR3 loop is CASSPRQNSNYGYTF. The CDR3 DNA sequence: TGCGCCAGCAGCCCTCGACAGAACTCTAACTATGGCTACACCTTC.

V gene TRBV10-3 combines with J gene TRBJ2-7, with D hard to call. This CDR3 has 12 amino acids. In germline, CDR1 is ENHRY, CDR2 SYGVKD. Trimming shortened V by 7 bases and J by 4 bases, and 11 bases separated the two germline ends. CDR3 sequence (DNA): TGTGCCATCATTTCGGACGGTTACGAGCAGTACTTC. Amino acids: CAIISDGYEQYF.

This clonotype has just one count. The genes are TRBV10-3 and TRBJ1-1; TRBD1 agrees at 8 bases. V was clipped by 10 bases and J by 2 bases; unmatched bases: 9. This CDR3 has 14 amino acids. Germline V lookup: CDR1 ENHRY, CDR2 SYGVKD. The CDR3, as DNA: TGTGCCACGGGGACCGGGACAGGAAACACTGAAGCTTTCTTT. The encoded protein is CATGTGTGNTEAFF.

The chain carries TRBV9 and TRBJ1-1; 9 bases align to TRBD1. The CDR3 runs 12 residues. Germline V gene data show CDR1 as SGDLS and CDR2 as YYNGEE. With V trimmed by 3 bases and J by 11 bases, 5 bases remained unmatched. CDR3 sequence (DNA): TGTGCCAGCAGCGGGGGACAGGGTTTGGCTTTCTTT. Residues: CASSGGQGLAFF.

In its sample, this clonotype was seen many times. The chain combines TRBV20-1 with TRBJ2-7, with 8 bases aligning to TRBD1. Germline CDR1 and CDR2: DFQATT and SNEGSKA (reference sequence). V shed 6 bases and J 3 bases; nucleotides not matched to a gene: 7. The CDR3 loop spans 13 amino acids. The CDR3 sequence is CSALDRAGYEQYF. CDR3 nucleotides: TGCAGTGCCCTGGACAGGGCAGGCTACGAGCAGTACTTC.

V and J are TRBV12-3 or TRBV12-4 and TRBJ1-1; D uncertain. CDR3 length: 14 residues. The germline V and J ends were trimmed by 4 bases and 1 base, with 10 bases remaining between them. CDR3 loop: CASSSLGRNTEAFF. The CDR3 coding sequence is TGTGCCAGCAGTTCTTTGGGTAGGAACACTGAAGCTTTCTTT.

The rearrangement uses TRBV29-1 and TRBJ2-3, with 8 bases fitting TRBD2. Germline V gives CDR1 SQVTM, CDR2 ANQGSEA. Trimming took 8 bases from V and 4 from J; bases not matched to a gene: 17. The CDR3 has 16 residues. In DNA, the CDR3 is TGCAGCATGGGCTGGGGCGCCGGGACTAGGTCAGATACGCAGTATTTT. Translation gives CSMGWGAGTRSDTQYF.

The chain employs TRBV11-2 and TRBJ2-5; D unclear. This CDR3 spans 14 amino acids. V shed 3 bases and J shed 5 bases, with 13 bases lying between them. Germline V gives CDR1 SGHAT, CDR2 FQNNGV. The CDR3 region is CASSLIERRETQYF. DNA of the CDR3: TGTGCCAGCAGCTTGATTGAGCGCAGGGAGACCCAGTACTTC. The entire variable domain, with the rest obtained from reference TRBV11-2 and TRBJ2-5, is as follows: EAGVAQSPRYKIIEKRQSVAFWCNPISGHATLYWYQQILGQGPKLLIQFQNNGVVDDSQLPKDRFSAERLKGVDSTLKIQPAKLEDSAVYLCASSLIERRETQYFGPGTRLLVL.

This clonotype was detected ten times or more. The chain has TRBV7-2 and TRBJ2-5; D call uncertain. The CDR3 is 14 amino acids. Between the trimmed V and J ends, which lost 1 base and 4 bases, there was a span of 10 bases. Germline V CDR1 and CDR2: SGHTA, FQGNSA. CDR3 in DNA: TGTGCCAGCAGCTTAGGAGGCCAAGGAGAGACCCAGTACTTC. Its protein is CASSLGGQGETQYF.

The chain links TRBV12-3 or TRBV12-4 to TRBJ1-2; 10 bases are a match to TRBD1. With V trimmed by 7 bases and J by 7 bases, 9 bases remained unmatched. The CDR3 is 14 amino acids. CDR3 loop: CASNPGQGIGGYTF. DNA for the CDR3: TGTGCCAGCAATCCGGGACAGGGGATTGGTGGCTACACCTTC.

The gene calls are TRBV12-3 or TRBV12-4 and TRBJ2-4; D ambiguous. This CDR3 has 12 residues. Trimming stripped 5 bases from V and 6 bases from J, with 8 bases between. The chain's CDR3 is CASSLQLNIQYF. CDR3 nucleotides: TGTGCCAGCAGTCTACAGTTAAACATTCAGTACTTC.

This rearrangement joins TRBV4-3 to TRBJ1-2; 7 bases line up with TRBD1. The CDR3 length is 15 residues. Losses at the gene ends were 0 bases for V and 2 bases for J; bases not matched to a gene: 3. Germline CDR1 reads LGHNA; CDR2 reads YSLEER. CDR3 DNA sequence: TGCGCCAGCAGCCAAGATGACAGGGCCAACTATGGCTACACCTTC. Translation gives CASSQDDRANYGYTF.

In its sample, this clonotype was seen a few times. V and J are TRBV6-1 and TRBJ1-4; D perhaps matches TRBD1 (6 bases). This CDR3 region has 14 residues. Germline lookup yields CDR1 MNHNS and CDR2 SASEGT. V was shortened by 6 bases and J by 6 bases, with 14 bases between the two germline ends. The DNA of the CDR3 is TGTGCCAGCAGCCACAGGGTATCTCATGAAAAACTGTTTTTT. Translation: CASSHRVSHEKLFF.

The chain combines TRBV6-5 with TRBJ1-2; TRBD1 is a possible D gene (6 bases). The CDR3 length is 14 residues. Germline loops: CDR1 MNHEY, CDR2 SVGAGI. Between the trimmed V and J ends, which lost 2 bases and 4 bases, there was a span of 11 bases. Here the CDR3 reads CASSYHDRRYGYTF. The CDR3, as DNA: TGTGCCAGCAGTTACCACGACAGGCGCTATGGCTACACCTTC.